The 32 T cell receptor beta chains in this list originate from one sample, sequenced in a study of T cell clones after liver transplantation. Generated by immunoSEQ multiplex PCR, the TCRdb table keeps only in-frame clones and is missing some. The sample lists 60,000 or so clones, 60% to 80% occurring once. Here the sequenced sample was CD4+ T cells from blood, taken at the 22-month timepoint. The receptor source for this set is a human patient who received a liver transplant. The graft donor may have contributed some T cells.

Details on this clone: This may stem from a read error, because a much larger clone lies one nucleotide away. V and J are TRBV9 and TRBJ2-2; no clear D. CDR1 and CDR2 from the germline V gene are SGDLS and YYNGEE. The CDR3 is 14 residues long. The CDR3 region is CASTQRSNTEELFF. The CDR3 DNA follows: TGTGCCAGCACGCAGCGTTCGAACACCGAGGAGCTGTTTTTT.

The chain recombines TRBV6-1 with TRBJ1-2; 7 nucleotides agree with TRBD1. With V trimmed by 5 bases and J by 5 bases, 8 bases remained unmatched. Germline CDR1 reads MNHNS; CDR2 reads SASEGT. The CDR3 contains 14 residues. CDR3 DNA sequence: TGTGCCAGCAGTCATAGACAGGGAGAATATGGCTACACCTTC. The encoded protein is CASSHRQGEYGYTF.

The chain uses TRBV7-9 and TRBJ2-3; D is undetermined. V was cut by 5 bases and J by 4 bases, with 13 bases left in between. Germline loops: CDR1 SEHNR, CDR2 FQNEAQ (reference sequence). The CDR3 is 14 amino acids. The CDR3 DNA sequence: TGTGCCAGCAGCCCCCGCTGGTTGTCAGATACGCAGTATTTT. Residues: CASSPRWLSDTQYF.

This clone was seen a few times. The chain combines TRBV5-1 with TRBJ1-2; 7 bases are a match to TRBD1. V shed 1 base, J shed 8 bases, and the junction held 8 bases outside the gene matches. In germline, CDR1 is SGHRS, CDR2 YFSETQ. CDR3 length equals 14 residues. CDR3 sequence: CASSLLRGREGYTF. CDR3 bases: TGCGCCAGCAGCTTGTTGAGGGGGCGCGAGGGCTACACCTTC.

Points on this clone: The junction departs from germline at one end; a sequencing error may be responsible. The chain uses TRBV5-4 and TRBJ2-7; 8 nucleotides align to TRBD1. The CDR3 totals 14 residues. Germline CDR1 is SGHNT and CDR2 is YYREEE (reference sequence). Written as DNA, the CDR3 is TGTGCCAGCAGTTTGGACAGGGACAGCAGTGAGCAGTACTTC. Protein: CASSLDRDSSEQYF.

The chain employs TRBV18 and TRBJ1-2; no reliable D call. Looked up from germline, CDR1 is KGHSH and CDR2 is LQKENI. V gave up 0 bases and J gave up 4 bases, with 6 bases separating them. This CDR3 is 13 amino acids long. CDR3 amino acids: CASSPPEAYGYTF. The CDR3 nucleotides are TGTGCCAGCTCACCACCAGAAGCCTATGGCTACACCTTC.

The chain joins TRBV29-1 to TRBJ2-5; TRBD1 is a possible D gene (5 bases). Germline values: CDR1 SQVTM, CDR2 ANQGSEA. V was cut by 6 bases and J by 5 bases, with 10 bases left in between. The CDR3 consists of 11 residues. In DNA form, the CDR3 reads TGCAGCGTGGACATAGGGGAGACCCAGTACTTC. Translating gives CSVDIGETQYF.

DNA of the CDR3: TGTGCCAGCAGCCTAAATTCCGGGGGTGCGAACACCGGGGAGCTGTTTTTT. Amino acid sequence: CASSLNSGGANTGELFF. The chain links TRBV7-9 to TRBJ2-2, with D tentatively TRBD2 (6 bases). The V and J ends lost 5 bases and 0 bases respectively, with 16 bases between them. The CDR3 totals 17 residues. Germline V gene lookup returns CDR1 SEHNR and CDR2 FQNEAQ (reference sequence).

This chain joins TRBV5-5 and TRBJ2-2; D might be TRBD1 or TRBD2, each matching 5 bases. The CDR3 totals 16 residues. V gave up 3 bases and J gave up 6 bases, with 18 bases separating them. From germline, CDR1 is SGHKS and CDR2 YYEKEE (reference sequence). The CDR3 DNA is TGTGCCAGCAGCTCCTCTGGGGACCCCGGGGCCGGGGAGCTGTTTTTT. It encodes CASSSSGDPGAGELFF.

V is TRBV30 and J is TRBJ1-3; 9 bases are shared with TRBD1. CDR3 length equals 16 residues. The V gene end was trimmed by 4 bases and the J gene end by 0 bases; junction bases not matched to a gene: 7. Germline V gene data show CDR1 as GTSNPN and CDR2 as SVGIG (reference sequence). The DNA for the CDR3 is TGTGCCTGGAATGGACAGGGGATACCCTCTGGAAACACCATATATTTT. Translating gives CAWNGQGIPSGNTIYF.

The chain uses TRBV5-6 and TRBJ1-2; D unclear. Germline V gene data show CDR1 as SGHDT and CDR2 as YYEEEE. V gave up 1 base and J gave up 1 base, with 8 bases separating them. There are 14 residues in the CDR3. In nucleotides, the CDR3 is TGTGCCAGCAGCTTGTGGAGTTTTAACTATGGCTACACCTTC. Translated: CASSLWSFNYGYTF.

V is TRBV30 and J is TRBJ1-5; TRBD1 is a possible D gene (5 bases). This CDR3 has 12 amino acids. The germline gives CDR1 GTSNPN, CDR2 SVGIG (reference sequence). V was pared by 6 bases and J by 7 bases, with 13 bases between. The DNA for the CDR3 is TGTGCCTGCGGGCAGGGAAGACAGCCCCAGCATTTT. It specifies CACGQGRQPQHF.

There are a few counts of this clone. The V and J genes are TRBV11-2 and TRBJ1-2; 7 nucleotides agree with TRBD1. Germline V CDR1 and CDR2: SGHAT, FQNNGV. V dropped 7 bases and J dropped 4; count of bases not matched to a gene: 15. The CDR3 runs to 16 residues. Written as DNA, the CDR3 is TGTGCCAGCACCATAACTGGACAGGAAATTACCTATGGCTACACCTTC. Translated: CASTITGQEITYGYTF.

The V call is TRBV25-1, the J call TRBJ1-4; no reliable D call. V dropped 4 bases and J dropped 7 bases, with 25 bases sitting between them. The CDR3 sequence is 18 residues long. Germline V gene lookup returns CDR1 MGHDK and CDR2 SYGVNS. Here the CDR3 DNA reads TGTGCCAGCAGTGCACGACTTCGTTACAAAATTCTAGGTGAAAAACTGTTTTTT. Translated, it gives CASSARLRYKILGEKLFF.

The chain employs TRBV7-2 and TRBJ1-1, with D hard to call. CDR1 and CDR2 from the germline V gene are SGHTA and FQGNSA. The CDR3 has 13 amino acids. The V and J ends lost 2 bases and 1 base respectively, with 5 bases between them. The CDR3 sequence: CASSLQENTEAFF. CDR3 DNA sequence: TGTGCCAGCAGCTTACAGGAGAACACTGAAGCTTTCTTT.

For the CDR3, the DNA is TGTGCCAGCAGCTCGTTCGACAGGGATGGCGGTGAAGCTTTCTTT. This encodes CASSSFDRDGGEAFF. The V and J genes are TRBV21-1 and TRBJ1-1; the table calls TRBD1, which could not be checked here. TRBV21-1 is a pseudogene. This CDR3 is built from 15 residues.

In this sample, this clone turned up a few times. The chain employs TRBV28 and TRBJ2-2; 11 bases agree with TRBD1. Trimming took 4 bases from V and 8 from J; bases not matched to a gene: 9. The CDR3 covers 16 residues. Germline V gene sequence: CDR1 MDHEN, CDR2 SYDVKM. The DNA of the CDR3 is TGTGCCAGCAGTTCAGCGGGACAGGGGGAAAGGGGGGAGCTGTTTTTT. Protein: CASSSAGQGERGELFF.

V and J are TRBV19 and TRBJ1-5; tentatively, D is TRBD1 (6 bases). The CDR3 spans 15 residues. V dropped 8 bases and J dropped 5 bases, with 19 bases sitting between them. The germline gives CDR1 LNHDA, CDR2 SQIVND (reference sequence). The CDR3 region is CASRRGGEVDQPQHF. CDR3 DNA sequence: TGTGCCAGTCGTAGAGGGGGGGAGGTGGATCAGCCCCAGCATTTT.

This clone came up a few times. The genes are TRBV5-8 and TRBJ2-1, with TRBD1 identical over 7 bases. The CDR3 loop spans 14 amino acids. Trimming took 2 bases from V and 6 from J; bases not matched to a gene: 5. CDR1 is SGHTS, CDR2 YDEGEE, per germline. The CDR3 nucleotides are TGTGCCAGCAGCTTTTCACAGGGGACCAATGAGCAGTTCTTC. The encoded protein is CASSFSQGTNEQFF.

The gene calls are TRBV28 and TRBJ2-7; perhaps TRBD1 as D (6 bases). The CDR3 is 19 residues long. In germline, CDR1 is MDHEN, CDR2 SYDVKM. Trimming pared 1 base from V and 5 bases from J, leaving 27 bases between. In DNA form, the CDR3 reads TGTGCCAGCAGTTTATTCGGTCGGGTCGGGCAGGGGCGGTCCGACGAGCAGTACTTC. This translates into CASSLFGRVGQGRSDEQYF.

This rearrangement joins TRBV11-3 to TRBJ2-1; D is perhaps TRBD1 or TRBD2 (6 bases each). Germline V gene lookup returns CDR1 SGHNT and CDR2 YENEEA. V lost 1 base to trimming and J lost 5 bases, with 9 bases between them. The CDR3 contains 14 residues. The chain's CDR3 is CASSLGGANNEQFF. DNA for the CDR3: TGTGCCAGCAGCTTAGGGGGGGCTAACAATGAGCAGTTCTTC.

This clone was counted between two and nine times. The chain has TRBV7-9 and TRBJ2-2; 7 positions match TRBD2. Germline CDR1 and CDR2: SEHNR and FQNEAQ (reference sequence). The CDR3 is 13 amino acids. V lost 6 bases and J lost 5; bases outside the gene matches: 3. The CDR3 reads CASSSGRTGELFF. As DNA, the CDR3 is TGTGCCAGCAGTTCCGGGAGGACCGGGGAGCTGTTTTTT.

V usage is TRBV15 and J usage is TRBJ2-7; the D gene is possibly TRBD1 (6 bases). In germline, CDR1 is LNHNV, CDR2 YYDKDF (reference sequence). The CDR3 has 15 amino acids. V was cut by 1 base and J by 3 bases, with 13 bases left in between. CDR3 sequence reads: CATSRGGQSSYEQYF. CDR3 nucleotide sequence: TGTGCCACCAGCAGAGGCGGACAGTCCAGCTACGAGCAGTACTTC.

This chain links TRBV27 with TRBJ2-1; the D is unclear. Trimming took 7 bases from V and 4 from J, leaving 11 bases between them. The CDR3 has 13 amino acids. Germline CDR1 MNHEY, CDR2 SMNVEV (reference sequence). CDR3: CASKYSHYNEQFF. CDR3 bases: TGTGCCAGCAAGTATTCCCATTACAATGAGCAGTTCTTC.

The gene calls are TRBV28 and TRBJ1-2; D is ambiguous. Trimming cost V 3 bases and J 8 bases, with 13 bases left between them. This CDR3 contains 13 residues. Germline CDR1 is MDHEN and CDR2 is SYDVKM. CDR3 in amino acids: CASSFGQHQGYTF. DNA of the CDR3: TGTGCCAGCAGTTTCGGGCAGCATCAAGGCTACACCTTC.

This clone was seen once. CDR3 nucleotide sequence: TGTGCCAGCAGCCGCGGGGGGGTCGGAGAGGATACGCAGTATTTT. Protein sequence: CASSRGGVGEDTQYF. The chain combines TRBV5-8 with TRBJ2-3; 9 bases match TRBD2. The CDR3 extends over 15 amino acids. CDR1 is SGHTS and CDR2 is YDEGEE in the germline V gene. Trimming removed 4 bases from V and 6 bases from J; junction bases left unmatched: 9.

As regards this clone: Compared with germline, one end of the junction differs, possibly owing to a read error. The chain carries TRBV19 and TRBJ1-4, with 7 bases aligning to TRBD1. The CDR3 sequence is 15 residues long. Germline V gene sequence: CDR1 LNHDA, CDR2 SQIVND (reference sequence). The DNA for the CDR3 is TGTGCCAGTAGTATAACAGGGGCTACTAAGGAAAAACTGTTTTTT. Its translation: CASSITGATKEKLFF.

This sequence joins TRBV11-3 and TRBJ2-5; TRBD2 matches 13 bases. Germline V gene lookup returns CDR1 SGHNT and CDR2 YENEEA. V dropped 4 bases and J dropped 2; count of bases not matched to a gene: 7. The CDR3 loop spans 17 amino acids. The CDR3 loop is CASSSGLAGALQETQYF. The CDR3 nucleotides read TGTGCCAGCAGCTCCGGACTAGCGGGGGCCCTTCAAGAGACCCAGTACTTC.

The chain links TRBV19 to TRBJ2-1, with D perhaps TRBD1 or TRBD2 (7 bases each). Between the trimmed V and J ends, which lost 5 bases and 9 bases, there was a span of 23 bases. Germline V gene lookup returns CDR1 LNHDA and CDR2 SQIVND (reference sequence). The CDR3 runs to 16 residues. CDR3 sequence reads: CASSSSTGRDNSEQFF. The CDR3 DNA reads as TGTGCCAGTAGTTCTTCGACAGGGAGGGACAACAGTGAGCAGTTCTTC. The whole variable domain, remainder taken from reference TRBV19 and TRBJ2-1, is DGGITQSPKYLFRKEGQNVTLSCEQNLNHDAMYWYRQDPGQGLRLIYYSQIVNDFQKGDIAEGYSVSREKKESFPLTVTSAQKNPTAFYLCASSSSTGRDNSEQFFGPGTRLTVL.

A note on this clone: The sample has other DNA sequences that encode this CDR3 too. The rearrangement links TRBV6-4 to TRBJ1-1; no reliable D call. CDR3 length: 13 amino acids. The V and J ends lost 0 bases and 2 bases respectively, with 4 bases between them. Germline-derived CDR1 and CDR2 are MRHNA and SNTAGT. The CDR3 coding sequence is TGTGCCAGCAGTGACTCGGATAACACTGAAGCTTTCTTT. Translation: CASSDSDNTEAFF.

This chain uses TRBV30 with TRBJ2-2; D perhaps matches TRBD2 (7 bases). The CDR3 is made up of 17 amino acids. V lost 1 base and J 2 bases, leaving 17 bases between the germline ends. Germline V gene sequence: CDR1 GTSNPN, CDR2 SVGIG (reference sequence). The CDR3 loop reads CAWSAFGGGSNTGELFF. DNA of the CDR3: TGTGCCTGGAGTGCCTTTGGGGGGGGCAGTAACACCGGGGAGCTGTTTTTT.

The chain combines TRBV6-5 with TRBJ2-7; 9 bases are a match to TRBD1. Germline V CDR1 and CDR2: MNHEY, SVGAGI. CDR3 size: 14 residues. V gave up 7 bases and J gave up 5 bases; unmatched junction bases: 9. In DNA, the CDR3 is TGTGCCAGCAACCCGGGGACAGGGAAGGACGAGCAGTACTTC. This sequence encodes CASNPGTGKDEQYF.